The T cell receptor (beta chain) described here comes from a study of T cells in Graves' hyperthyroidism and ophthalmopathy. Findings and caveats of the study: A model using 13 V-J features told ophthalmopathy apart from stable hyperthyroidism.

Only a few counts were recorded for this clonotype. What it binds is not known. RNA transcripts were the template for amplifying TCR beta CDR3 regions. TCR CDR3 regions were first amplified by RT-PCR with HTBI primers. TCRdb reanalysed the multiplex PCR reads using MiXCR and keeps one entry per CDR3 protein. The repertoire holds 500,000 to 550,000 distinct CDR3 sequences, nearly 20% seen once, with approximately 48% in the top ten. Diagnosing involved the use of clinical symptoms, serum thyroxine and TRAb, thyroid ultrasound and orbital computed tomography. Germline CDR1 reads MNHEY; CDR2 reads SVGEGT. Between the trimmed V and J ends, which lost 6 bases and 10 bases, there was a span of 17 bases. The CDR3 extends over 13 amino acids.

The sample consisted of blood. This sequence originates from a man aged 35-49 years with Graves' ophthalmopathy. J is TRBJ2-3 and V is TRBV6-2 or TRBV6-3, with D possibly being TRBD2 (6 bases). The CDR3 region is CASSPYRDLAQYF. The CDR3 region has the DNA TGTGCCAGCAGCCCGTACCGGGACTTAGCGCAGTATTTT.